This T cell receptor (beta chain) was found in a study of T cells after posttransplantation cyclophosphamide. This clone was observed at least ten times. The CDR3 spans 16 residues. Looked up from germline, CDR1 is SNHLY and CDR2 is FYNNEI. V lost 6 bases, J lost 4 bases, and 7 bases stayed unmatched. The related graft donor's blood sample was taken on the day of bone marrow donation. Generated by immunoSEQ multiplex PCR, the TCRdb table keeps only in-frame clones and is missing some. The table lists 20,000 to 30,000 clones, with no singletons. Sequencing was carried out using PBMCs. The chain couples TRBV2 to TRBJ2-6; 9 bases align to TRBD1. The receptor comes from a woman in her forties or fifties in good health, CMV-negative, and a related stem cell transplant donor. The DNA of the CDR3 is TGTGCCAGCAGCGGGACAGGGACGGGCGGGGCCAACGTCCTGACTTTC. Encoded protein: CASSGTGTGGANVLTF.